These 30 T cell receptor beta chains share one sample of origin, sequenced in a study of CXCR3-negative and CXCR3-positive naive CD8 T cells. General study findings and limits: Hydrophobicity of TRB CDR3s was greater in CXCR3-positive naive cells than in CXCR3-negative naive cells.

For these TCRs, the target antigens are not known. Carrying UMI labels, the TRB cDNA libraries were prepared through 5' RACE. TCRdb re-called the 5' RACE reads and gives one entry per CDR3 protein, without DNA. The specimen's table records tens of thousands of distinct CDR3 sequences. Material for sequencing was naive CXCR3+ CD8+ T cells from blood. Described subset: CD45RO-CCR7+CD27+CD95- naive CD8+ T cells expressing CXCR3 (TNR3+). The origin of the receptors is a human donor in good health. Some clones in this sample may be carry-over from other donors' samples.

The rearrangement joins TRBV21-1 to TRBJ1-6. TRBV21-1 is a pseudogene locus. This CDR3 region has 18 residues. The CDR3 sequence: CASSKTRSSGGVNSPLHF.

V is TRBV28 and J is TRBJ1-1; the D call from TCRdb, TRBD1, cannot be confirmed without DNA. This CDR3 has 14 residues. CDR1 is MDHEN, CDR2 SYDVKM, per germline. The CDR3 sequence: CASSLTGGWTEAFF.

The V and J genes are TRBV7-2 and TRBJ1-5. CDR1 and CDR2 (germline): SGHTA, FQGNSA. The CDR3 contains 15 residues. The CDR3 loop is CASRQTLYSNQPQHF.

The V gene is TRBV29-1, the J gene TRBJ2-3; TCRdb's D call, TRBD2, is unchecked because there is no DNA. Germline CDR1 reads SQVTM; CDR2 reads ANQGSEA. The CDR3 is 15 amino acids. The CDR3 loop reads CSVDIAGERTDTQYF.

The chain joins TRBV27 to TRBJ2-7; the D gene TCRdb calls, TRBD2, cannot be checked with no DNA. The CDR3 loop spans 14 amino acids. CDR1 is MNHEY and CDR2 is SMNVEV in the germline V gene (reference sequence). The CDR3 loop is CASSPLGPGLEQYF.

CDR3 amino acids: CASSRYAGWNEKLFF. V is TRBV7-6 and J is TRBJ1-4; the TRBD1 assignment by TCRdb is unverifiable without DNA. The CDR3 covers 15 residues. CDR1 SGHVS and CDR2 FNYEAQ come from the germline V gene.

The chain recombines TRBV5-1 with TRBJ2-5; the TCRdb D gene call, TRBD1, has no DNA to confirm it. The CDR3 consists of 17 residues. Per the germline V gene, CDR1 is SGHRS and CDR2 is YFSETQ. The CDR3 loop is CASSLLAPGQDGETQYF. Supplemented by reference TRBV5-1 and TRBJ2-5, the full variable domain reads KAGVTQTPRYLIKTRGQQVTLSCSPISGHRSVSWYQQTPGQGLQFLFEYFSETQRNKGNFPGRFSGRQFSNSRSEMNVSTLELGDSALYLCASSLLAPGQDGETQYFGPGTRLLVL.

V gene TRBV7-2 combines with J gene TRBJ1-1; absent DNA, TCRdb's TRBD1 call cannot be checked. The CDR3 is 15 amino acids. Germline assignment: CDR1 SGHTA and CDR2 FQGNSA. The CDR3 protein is CASSLGQGAKTEAFF.

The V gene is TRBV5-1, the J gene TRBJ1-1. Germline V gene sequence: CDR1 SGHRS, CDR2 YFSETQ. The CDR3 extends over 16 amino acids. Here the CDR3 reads CASSSPFVGKNTEAFF.

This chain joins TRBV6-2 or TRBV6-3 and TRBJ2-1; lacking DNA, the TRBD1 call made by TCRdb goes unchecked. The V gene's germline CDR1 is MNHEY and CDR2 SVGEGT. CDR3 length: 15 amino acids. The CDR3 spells CASSYPRTGDNEQFF.

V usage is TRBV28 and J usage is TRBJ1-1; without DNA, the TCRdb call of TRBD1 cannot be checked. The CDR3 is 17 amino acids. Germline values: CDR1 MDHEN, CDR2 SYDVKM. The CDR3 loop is CASSSPYLSYRGTEAFF.

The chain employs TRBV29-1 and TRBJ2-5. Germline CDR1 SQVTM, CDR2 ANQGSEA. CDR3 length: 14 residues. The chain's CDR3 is CSVEDQTVQETQYF.

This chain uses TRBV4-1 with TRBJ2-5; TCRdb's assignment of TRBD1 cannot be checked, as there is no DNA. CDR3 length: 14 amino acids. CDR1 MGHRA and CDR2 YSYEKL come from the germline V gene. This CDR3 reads CASSQEGASETQYF.

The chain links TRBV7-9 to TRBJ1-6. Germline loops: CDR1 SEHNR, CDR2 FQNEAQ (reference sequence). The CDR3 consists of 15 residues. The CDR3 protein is CASSPSDNINSPLHF.

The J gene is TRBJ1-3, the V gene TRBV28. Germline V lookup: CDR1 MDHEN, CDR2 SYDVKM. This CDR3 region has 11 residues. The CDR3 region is CASGPGNTIYF.

The CDR3: CASSLDPYNEQFF. The V and J genes are TRBV5-1 and TRBJ2-1. The CDR3 loop spans 13 amino acids. Germline CDR1 reads SGHRS; CDR2 reads YFSETQ.

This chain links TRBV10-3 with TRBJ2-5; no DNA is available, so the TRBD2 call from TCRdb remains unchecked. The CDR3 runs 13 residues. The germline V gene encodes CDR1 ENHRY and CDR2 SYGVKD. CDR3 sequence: CAISEVAEETQYF.

The CDR3: CASSPETGLETQYF. This sequence joins TRBV27 and TRBJ2-5; checking the TCRdb D call of TRBD1 is not possible without DNA. This CDR3 is 14 amino acids long. The germline CDR1 and CDR2 sequences are MNHEY and SMNVEV (reference sequence).

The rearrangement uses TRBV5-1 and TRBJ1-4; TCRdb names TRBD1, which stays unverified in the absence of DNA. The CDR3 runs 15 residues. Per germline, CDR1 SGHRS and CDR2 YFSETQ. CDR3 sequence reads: CASSLSGPINEKLFF.

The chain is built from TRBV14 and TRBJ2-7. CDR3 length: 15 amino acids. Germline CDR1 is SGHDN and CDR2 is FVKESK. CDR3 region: CASGTTTEYSYEQYF.

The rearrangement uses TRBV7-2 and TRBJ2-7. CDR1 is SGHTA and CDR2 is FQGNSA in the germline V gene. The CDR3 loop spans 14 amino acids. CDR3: CASSLPRRSYEQYF.

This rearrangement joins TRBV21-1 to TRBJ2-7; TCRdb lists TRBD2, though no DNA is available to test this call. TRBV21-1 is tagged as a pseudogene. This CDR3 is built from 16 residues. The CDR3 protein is CASSKRRTPTSYEQYF.

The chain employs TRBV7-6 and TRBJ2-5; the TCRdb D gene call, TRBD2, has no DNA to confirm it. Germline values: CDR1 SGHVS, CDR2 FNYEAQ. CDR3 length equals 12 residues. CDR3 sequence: CATRTRGETQYF. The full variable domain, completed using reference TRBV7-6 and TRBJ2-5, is GAGVSQSPRYKVTKRGQDVALRCDPISGHVSLYWYRQALGQGPEFLTYFNYEAQQDKSGLPNDRFSAERPEGSISTLTIQRTEQRDSAMYRCATRTRGETQYFGPGTRLLVL.

The CDR3 spells CSAPWTGATYEQYF. The chain employs TRBV20-1 and TRBJ2-7; TCRdb's assignment of TRBD1 cannot be checked, as there is no DNA. The germline V gene has CDR1 DFQATT and CDR2 SNEGSKA (reference sequence). CDR3 length: 14 amino acids.

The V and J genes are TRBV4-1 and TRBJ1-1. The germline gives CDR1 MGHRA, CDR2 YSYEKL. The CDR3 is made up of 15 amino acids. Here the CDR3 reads CASSQVIRLGTEAFF.

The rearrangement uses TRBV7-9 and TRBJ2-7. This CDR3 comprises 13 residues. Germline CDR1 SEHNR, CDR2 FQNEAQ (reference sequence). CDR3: CASSYAGSYEQYF.

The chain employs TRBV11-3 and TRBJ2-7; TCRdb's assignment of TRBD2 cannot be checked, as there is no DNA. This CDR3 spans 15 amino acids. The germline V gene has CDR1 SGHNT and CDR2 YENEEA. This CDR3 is CASSLGLAGEHEQYF. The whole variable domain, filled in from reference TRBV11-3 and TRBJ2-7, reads EAGVVQSPRYKIIEKKQPVAFWCNPISGHNTLYWYLQNLGQGPELLIRYENEEAVDDSQLPKDRFSAERLKGVDSTLKIQPAELGDSAVYLCASSLGLAGEHEQYFGPGTRLTVT.

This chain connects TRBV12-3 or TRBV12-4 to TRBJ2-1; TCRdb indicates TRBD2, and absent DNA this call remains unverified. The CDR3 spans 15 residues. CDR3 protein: CASSPRLGSYNEQFF.

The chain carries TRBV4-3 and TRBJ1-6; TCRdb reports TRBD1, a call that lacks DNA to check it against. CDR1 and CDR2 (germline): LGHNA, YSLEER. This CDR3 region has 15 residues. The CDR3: CASSQVNRVDSPLHF.

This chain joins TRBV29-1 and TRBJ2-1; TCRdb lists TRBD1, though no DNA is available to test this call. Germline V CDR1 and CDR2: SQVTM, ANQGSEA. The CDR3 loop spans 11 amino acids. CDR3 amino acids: CSVKAGGEQFF.